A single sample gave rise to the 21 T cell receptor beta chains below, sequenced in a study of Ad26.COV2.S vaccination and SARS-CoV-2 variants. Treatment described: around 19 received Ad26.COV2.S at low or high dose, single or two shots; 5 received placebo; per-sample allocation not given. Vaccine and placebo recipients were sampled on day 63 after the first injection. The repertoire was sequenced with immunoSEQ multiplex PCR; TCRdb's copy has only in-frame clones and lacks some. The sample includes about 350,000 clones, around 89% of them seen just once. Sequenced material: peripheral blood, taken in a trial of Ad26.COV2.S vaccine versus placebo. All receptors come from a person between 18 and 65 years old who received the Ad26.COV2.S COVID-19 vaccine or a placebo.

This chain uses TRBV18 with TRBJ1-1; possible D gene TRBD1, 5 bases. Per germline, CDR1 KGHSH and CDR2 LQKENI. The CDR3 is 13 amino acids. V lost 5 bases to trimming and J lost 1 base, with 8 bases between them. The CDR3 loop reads CASSNTGNTEAFF. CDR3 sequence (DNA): TGTGCCAGCTCAAACACAGGGAACACTGAAGCTTTCTTT.

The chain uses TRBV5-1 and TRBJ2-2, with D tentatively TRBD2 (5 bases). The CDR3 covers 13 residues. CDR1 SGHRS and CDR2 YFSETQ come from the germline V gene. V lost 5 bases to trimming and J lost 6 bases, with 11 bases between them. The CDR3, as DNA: TGCGCCAGCAGGGACGGGGTCCCCGGGGAGCTGTTTTTT. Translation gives CASRDGVPGELFF.

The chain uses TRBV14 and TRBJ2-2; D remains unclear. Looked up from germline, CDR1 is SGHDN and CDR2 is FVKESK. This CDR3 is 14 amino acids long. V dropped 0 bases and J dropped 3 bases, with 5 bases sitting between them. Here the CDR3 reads CASSQDGYTGELFF. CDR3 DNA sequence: TGTGCCAGCAGCCAAGATGGGTACACCGGGGAGCTGTTTTTT.

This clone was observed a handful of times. Here the CDR3 DNA reads TGTGCCAGCAGCCTACTTGGGGATCAGCCCCAGCATTTT. Amino acid sequence: CASSLLGDQPQHF. The genes are TRBV5-5 and TRBJ1-5; D uncertain. Trimming shortened V by 4 bases and J by 5 bases, and 10 bases separated the two germline ends. Germline assignment: CDR1 SGHKS and CDR2 YYEKEE (reference sequence). The CDR3 consists of 13 residues. The whole variable domain, filled in from reference TRBV5-5 and TRBJ1-5, reads DAGVTQSPTHLIKTRGQQVTLRCSPISGHKSVSWYQQVLGQGPQFIFQYYEKEERGRGNFPDRFSARQFPNYSSELNVNALLLGDSALYLCASSLLGDQPQHFGDGTRLSIL.

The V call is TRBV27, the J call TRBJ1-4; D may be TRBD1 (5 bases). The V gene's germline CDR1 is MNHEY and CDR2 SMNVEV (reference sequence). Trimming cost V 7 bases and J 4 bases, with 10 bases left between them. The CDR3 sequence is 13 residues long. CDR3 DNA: TGTGCCAGCAAGCAGGGATTTAATGAAAAACTGTTTTTT. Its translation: CASKQGFNEKLFF.

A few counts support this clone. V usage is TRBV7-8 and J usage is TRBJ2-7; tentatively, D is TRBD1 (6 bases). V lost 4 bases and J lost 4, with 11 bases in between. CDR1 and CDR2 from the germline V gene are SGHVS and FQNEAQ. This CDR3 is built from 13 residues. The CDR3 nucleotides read TGTGCCAGCAGCTATAAACAGGGTTACGAGCAGTACTTC. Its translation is CASSYKQGYEQYF.

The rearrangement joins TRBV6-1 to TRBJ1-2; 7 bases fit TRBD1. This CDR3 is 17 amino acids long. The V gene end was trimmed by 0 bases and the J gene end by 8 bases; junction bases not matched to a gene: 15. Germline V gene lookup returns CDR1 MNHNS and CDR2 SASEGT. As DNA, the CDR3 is TGTGCCAGCAGTGAAGCAGGGACAGAACTAGAAACGGAGGGCTACACCTTC. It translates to CASSEAGTELETEGYTF.

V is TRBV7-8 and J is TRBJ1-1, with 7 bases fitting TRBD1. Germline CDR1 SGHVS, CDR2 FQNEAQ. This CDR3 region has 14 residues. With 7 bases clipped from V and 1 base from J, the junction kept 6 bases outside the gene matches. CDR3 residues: CASTSDRANTEAFF. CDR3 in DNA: TGTGCCAGCACCTCCGACAGGGCGAACACTGAAGCTTTCTTT.

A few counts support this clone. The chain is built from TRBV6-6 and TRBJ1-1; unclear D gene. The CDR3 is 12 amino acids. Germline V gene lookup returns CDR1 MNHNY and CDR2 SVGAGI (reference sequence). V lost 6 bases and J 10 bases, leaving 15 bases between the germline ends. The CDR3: CASSSPGRAAFF. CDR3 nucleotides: TGTGCCAGCAGCTCCCCCGGCCGAGCAGCTTTCTTT.

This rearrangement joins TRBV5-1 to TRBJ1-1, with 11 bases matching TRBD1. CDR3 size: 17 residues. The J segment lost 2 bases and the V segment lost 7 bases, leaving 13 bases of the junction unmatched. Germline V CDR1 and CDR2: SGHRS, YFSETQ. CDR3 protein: CASLPQPGQGVNTEAFF. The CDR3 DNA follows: TGCGCCAGCCTCCCACAACCGGGACAGGGGGTAAACACTGAAGCTTTCTTT.

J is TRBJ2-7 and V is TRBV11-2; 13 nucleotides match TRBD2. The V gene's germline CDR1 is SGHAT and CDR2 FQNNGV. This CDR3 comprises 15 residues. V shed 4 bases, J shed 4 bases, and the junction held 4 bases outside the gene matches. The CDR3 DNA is TGTGCCAGCAGCTCGACTAGCGGGAGGATTTACGAGCAGTACTTC. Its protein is CASSSTSGRIYEQYF.

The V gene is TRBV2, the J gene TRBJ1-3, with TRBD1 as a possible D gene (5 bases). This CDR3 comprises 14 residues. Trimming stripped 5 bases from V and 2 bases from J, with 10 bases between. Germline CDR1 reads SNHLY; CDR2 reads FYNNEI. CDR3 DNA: TGTGCCAGCAGTCAGGGAGGAACTGGAAACACCATATATTTT. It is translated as CASSQGGTGNTIYF.

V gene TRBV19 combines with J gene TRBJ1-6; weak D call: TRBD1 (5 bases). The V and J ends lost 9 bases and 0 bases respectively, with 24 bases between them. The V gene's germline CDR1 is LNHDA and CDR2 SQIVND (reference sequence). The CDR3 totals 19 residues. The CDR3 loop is CARRSGTVNRGSYNSPLHF. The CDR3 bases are TGTGCCAGACGATCCGGGACGGTGAATAGAGGCTCCTATAATTCACCCCTCCACTTT. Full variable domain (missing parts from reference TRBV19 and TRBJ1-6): DGGITQSPKYLFRKEGQNVTLSCEQNLNHDAMYWYRQDPGQGLRLIYYSQIVNDFQKGDIAEGYSVSREKKESFPLTVTSAQKNPTAFYLCARRSGTVNRGSYNSPLHFGNGTRLTVT.

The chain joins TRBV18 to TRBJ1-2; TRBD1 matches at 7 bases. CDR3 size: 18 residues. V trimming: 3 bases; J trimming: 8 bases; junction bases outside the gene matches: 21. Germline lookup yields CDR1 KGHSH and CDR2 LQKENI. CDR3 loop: CASSPLPVGGLGGEGYTF. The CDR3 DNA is TGTGCCAGCTCACCGCTCCCCGTCGGAGGTTTAGGGGGCGAGGGCTACACCTTC.

CDR3 residues: CASGTGNTNTEAFF. The CDR3 coding sequence is TGCGCCAGCGGGACAGGAAATACGAACACTGAAGCTTTCTTT. V is TRBV5-1 and J is TRBJ1-1; 8 bases agree with TRBD1. V trimming: 7 bases; J trimming: 1 base; junction bases outside the gene matches: 6. The CDR3 totals 14 residues. Germline-derived CDR1 and CDR2 are SGHRS and YFSETQ.

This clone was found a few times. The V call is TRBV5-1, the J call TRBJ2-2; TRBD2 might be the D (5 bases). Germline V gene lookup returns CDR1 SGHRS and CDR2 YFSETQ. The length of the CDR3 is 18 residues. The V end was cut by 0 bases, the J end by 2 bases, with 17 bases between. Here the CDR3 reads CASSLAVSPGYNTGELFF. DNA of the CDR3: TGCGCCAGCAGCTTGGCGGTTTCGCCGGGATACAACACCGGGGAGCTGTTTTTT.

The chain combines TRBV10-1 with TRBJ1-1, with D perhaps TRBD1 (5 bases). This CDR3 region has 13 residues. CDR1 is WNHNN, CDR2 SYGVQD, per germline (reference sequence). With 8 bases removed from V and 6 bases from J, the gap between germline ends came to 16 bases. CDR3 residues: CASSGDGGSEAFF. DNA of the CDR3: TGCGCCAGCTCGGGGGACGGGGGGTCTGAAGCTTTCTTT.

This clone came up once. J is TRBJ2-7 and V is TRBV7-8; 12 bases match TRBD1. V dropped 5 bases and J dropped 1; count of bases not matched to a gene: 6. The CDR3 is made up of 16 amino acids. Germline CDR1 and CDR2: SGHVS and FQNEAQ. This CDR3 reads CASSPRDRGRSYEQYF. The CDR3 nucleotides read TGTGCCAGCAGCCCAAGGGACAGGGGGCGATCCTACGAGCAGTACTTC.

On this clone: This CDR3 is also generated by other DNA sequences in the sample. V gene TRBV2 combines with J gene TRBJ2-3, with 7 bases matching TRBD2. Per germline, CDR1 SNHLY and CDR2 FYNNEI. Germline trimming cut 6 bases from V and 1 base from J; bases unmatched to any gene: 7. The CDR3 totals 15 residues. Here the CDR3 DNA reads TGTGCCAGCAGGGCGACTAGCTGGGGCACAGATACGCAGTATTTT. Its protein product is CASRATSWGTDTQYF.

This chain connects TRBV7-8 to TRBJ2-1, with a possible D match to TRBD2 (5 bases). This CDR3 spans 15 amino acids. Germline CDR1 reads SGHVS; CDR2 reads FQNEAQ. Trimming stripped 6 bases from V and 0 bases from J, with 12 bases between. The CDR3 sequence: CASSPRGLSYNEQFF. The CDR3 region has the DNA TGTGCCAGCAGTCCCCGTGGACTCTCCTACAATGAGCAGTTCTTC.

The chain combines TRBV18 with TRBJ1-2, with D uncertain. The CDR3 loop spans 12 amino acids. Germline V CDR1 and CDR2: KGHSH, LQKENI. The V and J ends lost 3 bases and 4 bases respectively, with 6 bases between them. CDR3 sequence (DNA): TGTGCCAGCTCACCCTGGAGCTATGGCTACACCTTC. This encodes CASSPWSYGYTF.